The clone carrying this T cell receptor beta chain was detected many times. This entry belongs to a study of tumor-infiltrating lymphocytes in primary liver carcinoma. On the study more broadly: Tumor lesions were T1-T3 N0M0 and spanned about 4 to 11 cm.

Priming with a constant-region primer yielded TCR beta cDNA from 500 ng total RNA. Libraries covering TCR beta were generated through three nested multiplex PCR rounds (using a slightly modified ARM-PCR). One entry per CDR3 protein, called by TCRdb with MiXCR from the multiplex PCR reads. This sample yields 95,000 to 100,000 distinct CDR3 sequences, of which about 63% are seen a single time; 9% to 15% belongs to the top ten. Scientists recovered RNA and DNA together from roughly 21-30 mg of unsorted bulk tissue. The receptor's source is a woman aged 60-70 years with primary liver carcinoma and hepatitis B virus infection. The sequenced sample consisted of liver tumor tissue from sampling region 2. Subset here: tumor region T2, inferior pole.

CDR3 residues: CSAGNPGTGEQYF. CDR3 nucleotides: TGCAGCGCCGGCAACCCCGGAACAGGGGAGCAGTACTTC. The V call is TRBV29-1, the J call TRBJ2-7, with D possibly TRBD1 on 6 matching bases. Deletions cut 7 bases from V and 7 bases from J, with 20 bases between. Germline V gene lookup returns CDR1 SQVTM and CDR2 ANQGSEA. This CDR3 contains 13 residues.